This TCR beta chain comes out of a study of CD8 T cells in ankylosing spondylitis. Trimming took off 4 bases at V and 4 bases at J, with 11 bases between the two ends. From germline, CDR1 is LGHDT and CDR2 YNNKEL (reference sequence). The CDR3 has 14 residues. Quantitative 5'-RACE with molecular barcodes produced the TCR beta libraries. TCRdb recomputed calls from the 5' RACE reads with MiXCR, one row per CDR3 protein. The sample consists of 270,000 or so distinct CDR3 sequences, 15% to 20% of them appearing once. This clonotype was seen a few times. Its antigen is as yet unknown. Study-level points and caveats: Disease-linked clones were reportedly significantly enriched in matched ankylosing spondylitis synovial fluid.

V is TRBV3-1 and J is TRBJ2-1, with D unclear. This clonotype was sampled from a male donor with ankylosing spondylitis or in good health (not recorded which). Sequenced material: blood, either unsorted or a sorted T cell fraction (not recorded which). The chain's CDR3 is CASSPRAQYNEQFF. The CDR3 DNA reads TGTGCCAGCAGCCCCCGTGCGCAGTACAATGAGCAGTTCTTC.